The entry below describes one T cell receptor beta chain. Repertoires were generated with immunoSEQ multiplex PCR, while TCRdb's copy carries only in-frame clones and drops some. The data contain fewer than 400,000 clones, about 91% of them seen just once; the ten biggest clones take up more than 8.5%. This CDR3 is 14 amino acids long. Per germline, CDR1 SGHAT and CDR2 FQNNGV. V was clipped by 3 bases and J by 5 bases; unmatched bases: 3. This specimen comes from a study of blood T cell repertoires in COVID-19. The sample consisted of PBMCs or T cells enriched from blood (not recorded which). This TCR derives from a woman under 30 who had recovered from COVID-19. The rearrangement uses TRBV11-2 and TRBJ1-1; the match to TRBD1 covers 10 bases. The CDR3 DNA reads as TGTGCCAGCAGCTTGACAGGGGGCGTAACTGAAGCTTTCTTT. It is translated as CASSLTGGVTEAFF. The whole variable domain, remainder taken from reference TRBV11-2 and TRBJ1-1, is EAGVAQSPRYKIIEKRQSVAFWCNPISGHATLYWYQQILGQGPKLLIQFQNNGVVDDSQLPKDRFSAERLKGVDSTLKIQPAKLEDSAVYLCASSLTGGVTEAFFGQGTRLTVV.